This T cell receptor (beta chain) originates from a study of shared clonotypes between healthy human individuals (dated by TCRdb to 2018 to 2020). At the level of the whole study: The cohort included a few men and a couple of women between 18 and 49 years of age. For each donor, CD4 naive and CD4 memory were each given three plates, CD8 naive was given two plates, and CD8 memory was given one plate. To estimate repertoire size and how much clonotypes are shared between individuals, the study performed deep sequencing of blood TCR repertoires from a handful of healthy adults. Different laboratories and diverse techniques were used to prepare libraries and sequence TCR repertoires, to increase sequencing depth and limit assay-specific biases. Leukapheresis yielded between about 0.9 and 9.5 billion PBMCs per donor.

Findings and caveats that apply to the study as a whole: Compared with non-shared clonotypes, clonotypes shared by all four sorted-subset donors had higher generation probabilities. Because the study included only a small number of donors, the genetic and exposure-history diversity represented was limited. Rarefaction of sorted-subset datasets indicated incomplete sequencing despite the large sequencing depth. Larger estimated clonotype richness was generally found for naive subsets than for memory subsets. Across a handful of donors, approximately 5% of naive CD4, over 3% of naive CD8, 2.3% of memory CD4, and under 0.45% of memory CD8 clonotypes were shared. Pairwise subsampling indicated that sequencing depth was expected to affect the degree of clonotype sharing among donors. Sampling was restricted to blood, and TCR repertoires in tissues likely differ from the TCR repertoires found in blood.

CD8 naive samples were obtained by positive selection for CCR7 among CD45RO-negative cells, yielding a CD45RA+CCR7+ population from which TemRA cells were excluded. The donors were healthy, HIV-negative adults with no recently reported acute infections or vaccinations. Every donor was a Caucasian adult residing in Nashville, Tennessee, USA. After blood collection by leukapheresis, PBMCs were isolated using Ficoll-Histopaque density gradient centrifugation and then cryopreserved in the vapor phase of liquid nitrogen. Purity and quantity of every magnetically sorted T cell population were checked by analytical flow cytometry. Genomic DNA was isolated from each sorted fraction and quantified by UV absorbance on a Nanodrop 2000c. This clone was observed once. Its antigen is still unknown. No base-level quality is on record; no much larger clone is a single base apart. Including cysteine and phenylalanine, the CDR3 has 14 amino acids. Just the 42-base CDR3 DNA is kept, in frame starting at base 1. V gives up 7 bases and J gives up 0 bases, and the segment between their germline ends measures 12 bases. CDR1 and CDR2 (SGHTA, FQGNSA) derive from the germline V gene.

Using the deep immunoSEQ assay, multiplex PCR amplified TCR CDR3 regions from genomic DNA. Extracted genomic DNA from each cell subset was distributed evenly across all wells of several immunoSEQ 96-well plates, and each plate was treated as a replicate. For sorted subsets, each replicate PCR was loaded with 200 ng genomic DNA, equivalent to about 30,000 T cell genomes. Purified libraries were measured with a Qubit 3.0 fluorometer, size-checked on a Bioanalyzer 2100, and measured again with the KAPA Library Quantification kit. Each immunoSEQ 96-well plate was sequenced on its own single-read 150-cycle Illumina NextSeq 550 flow cell. The authors processed their data as follows. The immunoSEQ output contained only junctional sequences without quality scores, so filtering could not match that applied to full-length reads. To assign V/J genes and CDR3, sequences were annotated using PyIR, a Python wrapper for IgBLAST v1.9, with IMGT germline references. Reads with weak V/J assignments (E-value above 1e-6), missing CDR3, stop codons, out-of-frame junctions, or ambiguous translated residues were removed. V3J clonotypes were defined as sequences sharing the same inferred V gene, J gene, and CDR3 amino acid sequence. Percentage overlap between repertoires was computed as shared unique clonotypes divided by the size of the smaller repertoire. RTK rarefaction, the Chao1 estimator, and Recon v2.1 estimates of unobserved clonotypes were used to assess repertoire richness. Generation probabilities were computed with OLGA for all TCRbeta clonotypes obtained by the gDNA method from several donors. Entries here come from immuneACCESS through TCRdb and include only in-frame sequences with V and J called. Some clones fail to appear in such tables; in the studies checked, an unresolved V gene covers under half of the shortfall, and the cause of the remainder is unknown. D and trimming were read from the DNA, whereas the V and J calls and clone size are those reported in that table. The sample records about 2.2 million clones, about 92% of which are singletons. The ten biggest clones cover 1.5% to 2% of the sample.

The clonotype comes from a man younger than 35 in good health. Some clones in this sample may be carry-over from other donors' samples. Sequencing used naive CD8+ T cells from PBMCs. Sample cell subset or site, as interpreted from the label and publication: CD45RA+CCR7+. The sequence joins TRBV7-2 to TRBJ1-2; the D gene is not confidently resolved. At the DNA level, the sequence is TGTGCCAGCAAGGGCAGACGAACTAACTATGGCTACACCTTC. This is translated as CASKGRRTNYGYTF. The entire variable domain, with the stretches around the CDR3 drawn from the reference TRBV7-2 and TRBJ1-2 proteins, is GAGVSQSPSNKVTEKGKDVELRCDPISGHTALYWYRQSLGQGLEFLIYFQGNSAPDKSGLPSDRFSAERTGGSVSTLTIQRTQQEDSAVYLCASKGRRTNYGYTFGSGTRLTVV.